The 7 T cell receptor beta chains reported below all come from one sample, sequenced in a study of blood T cell dynamics during melanoma immunotherapy. Time point meaning: week 3, after first cycle of checkpoint inhibitor. Here immunoSEQ multiplex PCR was the method, and the copy in TCRdb shows in-frame clones only, minus some. The repertoire holds over 10,000 clones, with around 90% as singletons. This specimen consisted of effector memory CD8+ T cells from blood, obtained from a patient treated with checkpoint blockade. These receptors were obtained from a human donor with melanoma.

This chain uses TRBV2 with TRBJ1-5; a possible D gene is TRBD1 (6 bases). Looked up from germline, CDR1 is SNHLY and CDR2 is FYNNEI. The CDR3 spans 16 residues. Trimming took 6 bases from V and 5 from J, leaving 20 bases between them. This CDR3 reads CASSPLVRRGDQPQHF. As DNA, the CDR3 is TGTGCCAGCAGCCCCCTAGTTCGCAGGGGAGATCAGCCCCAGCATTTT.

This chain uses TRBV29-1 with TRBJ2-2, with 8 positions matching TRBD1. The CDR3 totals 13 residues. Germline CDR1 is SQVTM and CDR2 is ANQGSEA. V was pared by 3 bases and J by 3 bases, with 0 bases of the junction left unmatched. CDR3 DNA sequence: TGCAGCGTTGAGACAGGGGACACCGGGGAGCTGTTTTTT. Its translation is CSVETGDTGELFF.

In its sample, this clone was seen once. The rearrangement joins TRBV4-1 to TRBJ2-7; D gene ambiguous. The CDR3 contains 13 residues. The germline V and J ends were trimmed by 0 bases and 2 bases, with 5 bases remaining between them. From germline, CDR1 is MGHRA and CDR2 YSYEKL. CDR3 loop: CASSQDVAYEQYF. In DNA, the CDR3 is TGCGCCAGCAGCCAAGATGTGGCCTACGAGCAGTACTTC.

The V call is TRBV2, the J call TRBJ1-2; the D gene is possibly TRBD1 (5 bases). CDR3 length: 11 residues. Trimming cost V 10 bases and J 3 bases, with 9 bases left between them. Germline lookup yields CDR1 SNHLY and CDR2 FYNNEI. CDR3 nucleotides: TGTGCCATCCGGGGGTACTATGGCTACACCTTC. Translated, it gives CAIRGYYGYTF.

The rearrangement joins TRBV14 to TRBJ2-7; 10 nucleotides agree with TRBD2. The germline gives CDR1 SGHDN, CDR2 FVKESK. The CDR3 runs 14 residues. J gave up 5 bases and V 4 bases, and 5 bases lay outside the gene matches. The CDR3 nucleotides are TGTGCCAGCAGCCTAGCGGGAGGATTCGACGAGCAGTACTTC. Translated, it gives CASSLAGGFDEQYF.

The chain has TRBV21-1 and TRBJ1-5; TRBD1, the D gene given by the table, was not confirmed from the DNA. TRBV21-1 is a pseudogene segment. The CDR3 is made up of 13 amino acids. The DNA for the CDR3 is TGTGCCAGCAGGAGACAGGGGAATCAGCCCCAGCATTTT. As protein: CASRRQGNQPQHF.

The chain carries TRBV28 and TRBJ1-1; D gene uncertain. This CDR3 spans 13 amino acids. Trimming left V 2 bases short and J 3 bases short, with 7 bases between. Germline CDR1 MDHEN, CDR2 SYDVKM. The CDR3 loop is CASSLRWDTEAFF. For the CDR3, the DNA is TGTGCCAGCAGTTTAAGGTGGGACACTGAAGCTTTCTTT.